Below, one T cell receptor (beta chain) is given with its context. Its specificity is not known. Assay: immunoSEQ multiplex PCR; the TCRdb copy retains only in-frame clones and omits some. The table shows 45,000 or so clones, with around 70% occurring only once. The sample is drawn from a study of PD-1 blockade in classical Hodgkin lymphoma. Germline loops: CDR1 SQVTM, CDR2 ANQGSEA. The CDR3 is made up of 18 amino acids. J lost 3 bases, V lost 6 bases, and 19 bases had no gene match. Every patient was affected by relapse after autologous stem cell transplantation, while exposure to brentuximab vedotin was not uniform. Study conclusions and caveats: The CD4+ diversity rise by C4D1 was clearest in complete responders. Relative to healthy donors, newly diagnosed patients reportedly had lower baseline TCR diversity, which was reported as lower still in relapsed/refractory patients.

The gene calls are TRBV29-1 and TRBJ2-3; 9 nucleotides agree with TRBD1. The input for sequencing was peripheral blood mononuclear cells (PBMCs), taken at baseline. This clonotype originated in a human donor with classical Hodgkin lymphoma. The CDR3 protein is CSVIAGTGLGSGTDTQYF. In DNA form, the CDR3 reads TGCAGCGTCATCGCCGGGACAGGGTTGGGCAGTGGTACAGATACGCAGTATTTT.